A single sample gave rise to the 14 T cell receptor beta chains below, sequenced in a study of T-cell reconstitution after alpha-beta-depleted transplantation in children (dated by TCRdb to about 2016). What this sample's treatment or condition label stands for: allogeneic hematopoietic cell transplantation with graft depleted of TCRalphabeta T cells and CD19 B cells. The protocol used for the library was PCR. Sequencing was carried out with an Illumina HiSeq 2500. TCR library preparation used molecular barcoding, with unique molecular identifiers applied to normalize quantification of the TCRbeta repertoire. TCRdb's own reprocessing of the public reads used fastp at Q25 and MiXCR and kept productive beta chains. Each CDR3 protein gets just one entry, which takes the most common genes and DNA from the rows behind it. The sample table contains about 640,000 distinct CDR3 sequences; only one count was recorded for around 13% of them. 2.2% of the sample lies in the top ten.

Sequenced material: PBMCs, mostly from graft donor cells, taken 360 days after TCRalphabeta/CD19-depleted stem cell transplant. The receptors were gathered from a male patient between 10 and 17 years old who had a stem cell transplant for acute myeloid leukemia, so the T cells may come from the graft donor.

This clonotype was counted ten times or more. The chain has TRBV13 and TRBJ1-5, with TRBD1 identical over 7 bases. The trim removed 3 bases at V and 3 bases at J, leaving 2 bases unmatched. This CDR3 has 14 residues. Germline assignment: CDR1 PRHDT and CDR2 FYEKMQ (reference sequence). The CDR3: CASSFRGINQPQHF. The CDR3 nucleotides are TGTGCCAGCAGCTTCAGGGGGATCAATCAGCCCCAGCATTTT.

The rearrangement joins TRBV7-3 to TRBJ2-7, with D possibly TRBD2 on 5 matching bases. Germline values: CDR1 SGHTA, CDR2 FQGTGA. The V end lost 0 bases, the J end lost 7 bases, and 19 bases lay between the germline ends. The CDR3 sequence is 16 residues long. CDR3 in amino acids: CASSLTELSRDPEQYF. DNA for the CDR3: TGTGCCAGCAGCTTAACCGAACTGAGCCGGGATCCAGAGCAGTACTTC.

The CDR3 bases are TGTGCCAGCAGTTCCCCGGGCCCGAGCTCCTACAATGAGCAGTTCTTC. This sequence encodes CASSSPGPSSYNEQFF. The V call is TRBV28, the J call TRBJ2-1, with D hard to call. This CDR3 is built from 16 residues. Germline V gene data show CDR1 as MDHEN and CDR2 as SYDVKM. V shed 4 bases and J shed 0 bases, with 13 bases lying between them.

This clonotype came up a few times. The J gene is TRBJ2-2, the V gene TRBV29-1; 9 bases agree with TRBD1. V lost 2 bases and J lost 2; bases outside the gene matches: 3. In germline, CDR1 is SQVTM, CDR2 ANQGSEA. CDR3 size: 15 residues. The CDR3 DNA reads as TGCAGCGTTGAATGGGGACAGGGTAACACCGGGGAGCTGTTTTTT. It yields the protein CSVEWGQGNTGELFF.

This clonotype was counted only a few times. This chain links TRBV7-2 with TRBJ2-3; 9 bases agree with TRBD2. From germline, CDR1 is SGHTA and CDR2 FQGNSA. The CDR3 loop spans 17 amino acids. J was trimmed by 4 bases and V by 5 bases; bases with no gene match: 13. CDR3 bases: TGTGCCAGCAGCCCGAGTATGCGGGAGGGTTATTCAGATACGCAGTATTTT. It translates to CASSPSMREGYSDTQYF.

This sequence joins TRBV4-2 and TRBJ2-7, with 10 bases that match TRBD2. The CDR3 runs to 16 residues. The V and J ends lost 2 bases and 0 bases, in that order; junction bases with no gene match: 4. Germline CDR1 reads LGHNA; CDR2 reads YNFKEQ. This CDR3 reads CASSQLLAGASYEQYF. The CDR3 nucleotides read TGTGCCAGCAGCCAACTCCTAGCGGGAGCCTCCTACGAGCAGTACTTC.

In this sample, this clonotype turned up many times. The genes are TRBV11-2 and TRBJ2-5, with 14 bases lining up with TRBD2. Germline V CDR1 and CDR2: SGHAT, FQNNGV. The CDR3 is made up of 16 amino acids. The V segment lost 3 bases and the J segment 3 bases; nucleotides outside the gene matches: 3. CDR3: CASSLTSGRVEETQYF. CDR3 sequence (DNA): TGTGCCAGCAGCTTGACTAGCGGGAGGGTGGAAGAGACCCAGTACTTC.

This clonotype was seen a few times. The chain uses TRBV29-1 and TRBJ2-4; no clear D. The CDR3 is 13 amino acids. V was shortened by 1 base and J by 2 bases, with 6 bases between the two germline ends. From germline, CDR1 is SQVTM and CDR2 ANQGSEA. CDR3 sequence: CSVEVGPKNIQYF. As DNA, the CDR3 is TGCAGCGTTGAAGTGGGTCCCAAAAACATTCAGTACTTC.

The chain joins TRBV7-2 to TRBJ2-7; the D call may be TRBD1 or TRBD2 (5 bases each). Germline V CDR1 and CDR2: SGHTA, FQGNSA. The CDR3 runs 15 residues. The V gene lost 1 base and the J gene lost 4 bases, with 14 bases spanning the gap. The CDR3 loop is CASSLEGREWYEQYF. In nucleotides, the CDR3 is TGTGCCAGCAGCTTAGAAGGCAGGGAGTGGTACGAGCAGTACTTC.

DNA for the CDR3: TGCAGTGCTAGGTCCGTCATGGATACGCAGTATTTT. This sequence encodes CSARSVMDTQYF. This chain uses TRBV20-1 with TRBJ2-3; D ambiguous. The germline V gene encodes CDR1 DFQATT and CDR2 SNEGSKA (reference sequence). V gave up 3 bases and J gave up 6 bases, with 10 bases separating them. The CDR3 covers 12 residues.

This clonotype has just a few counts. The chain carries TRBV27 and TRBJ2-7, with D unresolved. The CDR3 sequence is 13 residues long. V was cut by 2 bases and J by 2 bases, with 7 bases left in between. The V gene's germline CDR1 is MNHEY and CDR2 SMNVEV (reference sequence). The CDR3 loop reads CASSLRWAYEQYF. The CDR3 nucleotides are TGTGCCAGCAGTTTACGATGGGCCTACGAGCAGTACTTC.

This chain joins TRBV29-1 and TRBJ1-2, with TRBD1 as a possible D gene (5 bases). Germline-derived CDR1 and CDR2 are SQVTM and ANQGSEA. V lost 4 bases and J 5 bases, leaving 11 bases between the germline ends. The CDR3 sequence is 12 residues long. CDR3 in amino acids: CSVVIGEYGYTF. CDR3 DNA: TGCAGCGTTGTGATAGGGGAGTATGGCTACACCTTC. Complete variable domain (other parts from reference TRBV29-1 and TRBJ1-2): SAVISQKPSRDICQRGTSLTIQCQVDSQVTMMFWYRQQPGQSLTLIATANQGSEATYESGFVIDKFPISRPNLTFSTLTVSNMSPEDSSIYLCSVVIGEYGYTFGSGTRLTVV.

V usage is TRBV20-1 and J usage is TRBJ2-5, with TRBD2 as a possible D gene (5 bases). CDR3 size: 14 residues. Looked up from germline, CDR1 is DFQATT and CDR2 is SNEGSKA (reference sequence). The V and J ends lost 4 bases and 0 bases respectively, with 12 bases between them. The CDR3 loop is CSAILGAYQETQYF. The CDR3 DNA sequence: TGCAGTGCTATCTTGGGAGCGTACCAAGAGACCCAGTACTTC.

This clonotype was observed a few times. The V and J genes are TRBV28 and TRBJ2-2; D gene ambiguous. This CDR3 contains 15 residues. The germline CDR1 and CDR2 sequences are MDHEN and SYDVKM. Trimming cost V 7 bases and J 3 bases, with 15 bases left between them. The CDR3 DNA follows: TGTGCCAGCATTATTTCCGGGCCATACACCGGGGAGCTGTTTTTT. Translating gives CASIISGPYTGELFF.